Only a few counts were recorded for the clone carrying this T cell receptor (beta chain). Its antigen is undetermined. The data were obtained in a study of T-cell memory formation after mild COVID-19. Study observations and caveats: Day 15 to 85 contractors were CD4/CD8 balanced; later expanders leaned CD4+.

5'RACE with constant-segment primers yielded barcoded, UMI-tagged TCR alpha and TCR beta cDNA libraries. From the 5' RACE reads, TCRdb called clonotypes with MiXCR, one entry per CDR3 protein. The table lists about 560,000 distinct CDR3 sequences, 17% of them singletons, with roughly 7.7% in the top ten. Germline CDR1 reads SGHRS; CDR2 reads YFSETQ. CDR3 size: 13 residues. Trimming took off 0 bases at V and 6 bases at J, with 10 bases between the two ends. The receptor was isolated from an adult woman who had mild COVID-19 (a few samples of this study predate the infection). Cell type and time point are not known. The gene calls are TRBV5-1 and TRBJ2-7; D uncertain. Source material: PBMCs or a T cell subset sorted from them (not recorded which). The CDR3: CASSLADGLEQYF. In DNA, the CDR3 is TGCGCCAGCAGCTTGGCCGATGGTCTCGAGCAGTACTTC.